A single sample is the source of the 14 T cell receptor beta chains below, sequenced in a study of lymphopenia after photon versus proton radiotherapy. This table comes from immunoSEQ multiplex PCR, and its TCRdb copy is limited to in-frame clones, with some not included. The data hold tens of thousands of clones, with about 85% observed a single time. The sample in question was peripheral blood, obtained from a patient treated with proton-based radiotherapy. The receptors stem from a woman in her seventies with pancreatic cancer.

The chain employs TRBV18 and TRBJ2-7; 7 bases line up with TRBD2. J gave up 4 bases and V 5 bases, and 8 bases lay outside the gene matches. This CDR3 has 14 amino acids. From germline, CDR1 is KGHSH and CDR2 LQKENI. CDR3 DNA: TGTGCCAGCTCAGTGGGACTACCCTCTTACGAGCAGTACTTC. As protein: CASSVGLPSYEQYF. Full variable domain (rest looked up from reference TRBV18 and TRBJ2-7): NAGVMQNPRHLVRRRGQEARLRCSPMKGHSHVYWYRQLPEEGLKFMVYLQKENIIDESGMPKERFSAEFPKEGPSILRIQQVVRGDSAAYFCASSVGLPSYEQYFGPGTRLTVT.

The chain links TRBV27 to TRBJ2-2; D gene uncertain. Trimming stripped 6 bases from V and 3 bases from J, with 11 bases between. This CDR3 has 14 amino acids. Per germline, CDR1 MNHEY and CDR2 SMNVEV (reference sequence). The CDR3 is CASSLSRDTGELFF. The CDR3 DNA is TGTGCCAGCAGCCTTAGTCGGGACACCGGGGAGCTGTTTTTT.

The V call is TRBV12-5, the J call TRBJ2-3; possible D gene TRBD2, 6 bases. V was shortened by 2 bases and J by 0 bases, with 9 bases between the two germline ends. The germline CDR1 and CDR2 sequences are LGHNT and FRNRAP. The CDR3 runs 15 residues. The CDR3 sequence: CASGLRGESTDTQYF. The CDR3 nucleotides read TGTGCTAGTGGTTTGCGCGGGGAAAGCACAGATACGCAGTATTTT.

The CDR3 region is CASSYTDRKESGYTF. CDR3 nucleotides: TGTGCCAGCAGTTATACGGACAGAAAAGAGAGCGGCTACACCTTC. The chain is built from TRBV6-5 and TRBJ1-2, with D possibly TRBD1 on 6 matching bases. The CDR3 consists of 15 residues. V was pared by 3 bases and J by 8 bases, with 19 bases between. Germline V lookup: CDR1 MNHEY, CDR2 SVGAGI.

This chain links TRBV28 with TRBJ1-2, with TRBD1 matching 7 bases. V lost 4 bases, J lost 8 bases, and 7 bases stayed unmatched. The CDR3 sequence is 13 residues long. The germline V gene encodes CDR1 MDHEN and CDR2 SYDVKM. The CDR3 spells CASSSRDREGYTF. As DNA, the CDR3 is TGTGCCAGCAGTTCCCGGGACAGAGAGGGCTACACCTTC.

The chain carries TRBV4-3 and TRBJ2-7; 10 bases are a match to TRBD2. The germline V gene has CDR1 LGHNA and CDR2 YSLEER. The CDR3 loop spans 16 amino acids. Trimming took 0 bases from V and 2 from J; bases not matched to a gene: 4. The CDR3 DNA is TGCGCCAGCAGCCAAGATCACCTAGCGGGAGCCTACGAGCAGTACTTC. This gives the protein CASSQDHLAGAYEQYF.

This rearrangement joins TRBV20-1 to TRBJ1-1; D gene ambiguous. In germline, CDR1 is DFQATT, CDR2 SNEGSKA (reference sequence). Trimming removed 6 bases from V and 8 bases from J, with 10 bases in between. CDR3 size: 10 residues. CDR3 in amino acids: CSASRVEAFF. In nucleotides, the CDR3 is TGCAGTGCCAGCCGGGTCGAAGCTTTCTTT.

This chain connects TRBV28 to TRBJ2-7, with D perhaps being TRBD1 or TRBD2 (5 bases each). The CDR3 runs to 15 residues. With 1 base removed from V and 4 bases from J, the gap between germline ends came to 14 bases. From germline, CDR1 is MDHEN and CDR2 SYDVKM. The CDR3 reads CASSLLGDPFYEQYF. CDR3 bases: TGTGCCAGCAGTTTATTAGGGGACCCCTTTTACGAGCAGTACTTC.

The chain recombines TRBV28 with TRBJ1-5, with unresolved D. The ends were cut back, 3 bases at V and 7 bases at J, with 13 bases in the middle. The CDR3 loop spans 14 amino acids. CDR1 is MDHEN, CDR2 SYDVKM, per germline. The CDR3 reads CASSLFQHGQPQHF. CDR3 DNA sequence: TGTGCCAGCAGTTTGTTCCAACATGGCCAGCCCCAGCATTTT.

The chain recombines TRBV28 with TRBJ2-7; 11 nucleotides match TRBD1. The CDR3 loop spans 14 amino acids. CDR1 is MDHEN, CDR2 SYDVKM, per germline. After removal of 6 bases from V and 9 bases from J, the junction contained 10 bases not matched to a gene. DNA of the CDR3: TGTGCCAGCAGGAATCCGGGACAGGGGGTTGGGCAGTACTTC. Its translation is CASRNPGQGVGQYF.

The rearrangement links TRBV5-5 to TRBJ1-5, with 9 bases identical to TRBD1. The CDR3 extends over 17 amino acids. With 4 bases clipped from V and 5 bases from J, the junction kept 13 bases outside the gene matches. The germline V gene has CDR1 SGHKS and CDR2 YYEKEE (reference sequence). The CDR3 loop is CASSPTPGQGKDQPQHF. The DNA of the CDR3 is TGTGCCAGCAGCCCAACGCCTGGACAGGGGAAAGATCAGCCCCAGCATTTT.

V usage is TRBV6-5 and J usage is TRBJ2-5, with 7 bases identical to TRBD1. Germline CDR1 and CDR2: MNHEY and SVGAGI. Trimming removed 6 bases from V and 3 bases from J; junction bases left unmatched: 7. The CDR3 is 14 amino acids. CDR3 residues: CASSLQGLEETQYF. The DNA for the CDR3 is TGTGCCAGCAGCCTACAGGGGTTAGAAGAGACCCAGTACTTC.

Written as DNA, the CDR3 is TGTGCCACCAGCAGAGAACAACAGGGCTTTGGAAACACCATATATTTT. It specifies CATSREQQGFGNTIYF. V gene TRBV15 combines with J gene TRBJ1-3; D perhaps matches TRBD1 (6 bases). Germline V gene sequence: CDR1 LNHNV, CDR2 YYDKDF (reference sequence). The V and J ends lost 0 bases and 3 bases respectively, with 12 bases between them. CDR3 length: 16 residues.

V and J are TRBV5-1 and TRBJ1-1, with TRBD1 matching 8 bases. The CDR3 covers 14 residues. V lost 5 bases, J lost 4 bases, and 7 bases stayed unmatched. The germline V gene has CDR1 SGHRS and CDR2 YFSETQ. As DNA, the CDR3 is TGCGCCAGCAGGGAGGACAGGGCTGGCACTGAAGCTTTCTTT. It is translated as CASREDRAGTEAFF. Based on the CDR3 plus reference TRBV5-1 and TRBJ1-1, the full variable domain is KAGVTQTPRYLIKTRGQQVTLSCSPISGHRSVSWYQQTPGQGLQFLFEYFSETQRNKGNFPGRFSGRQFSNSRSEMNVSTLELGDSALYLCASREDRAGTEAFFGQGTRLTVV.